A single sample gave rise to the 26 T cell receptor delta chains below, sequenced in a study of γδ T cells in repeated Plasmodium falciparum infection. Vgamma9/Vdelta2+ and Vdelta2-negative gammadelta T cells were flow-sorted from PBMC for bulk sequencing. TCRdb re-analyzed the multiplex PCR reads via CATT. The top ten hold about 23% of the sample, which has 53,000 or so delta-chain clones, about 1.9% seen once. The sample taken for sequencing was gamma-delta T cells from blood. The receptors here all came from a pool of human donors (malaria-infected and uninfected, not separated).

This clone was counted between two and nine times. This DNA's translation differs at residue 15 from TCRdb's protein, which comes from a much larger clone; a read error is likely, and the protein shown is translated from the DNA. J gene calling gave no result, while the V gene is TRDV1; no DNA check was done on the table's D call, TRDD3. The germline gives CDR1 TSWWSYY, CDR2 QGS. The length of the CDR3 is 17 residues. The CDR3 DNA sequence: TGTGCTCTTGGGAACCCTTCGGGACTGGGGGACCGACATAAACCCATCTTT. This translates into CALGNPSGLGDRHKPIF.

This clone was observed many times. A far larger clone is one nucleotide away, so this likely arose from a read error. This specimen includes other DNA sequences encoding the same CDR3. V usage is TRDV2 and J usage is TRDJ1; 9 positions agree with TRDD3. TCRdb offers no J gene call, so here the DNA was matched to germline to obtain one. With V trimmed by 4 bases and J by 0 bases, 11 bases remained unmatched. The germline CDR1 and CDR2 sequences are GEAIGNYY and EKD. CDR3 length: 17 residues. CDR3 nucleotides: TGTGCCTGTGAAGGACTAGGGGATACGGAGTACACCGATAAACTCATCTTT. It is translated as CACEGLGDTEYTDKLIF.

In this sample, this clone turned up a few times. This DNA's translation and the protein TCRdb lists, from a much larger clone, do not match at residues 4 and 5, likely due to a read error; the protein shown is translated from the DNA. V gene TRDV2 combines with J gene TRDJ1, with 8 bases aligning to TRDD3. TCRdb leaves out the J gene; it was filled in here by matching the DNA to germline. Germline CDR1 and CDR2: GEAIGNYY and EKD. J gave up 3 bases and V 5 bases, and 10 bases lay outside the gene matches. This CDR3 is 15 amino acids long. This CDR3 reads CACGGLGDLSDKLIF. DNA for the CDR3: TGTGCCTGTGGCGGCCTGGGGGACCTCTCCGATAAACTCATCTTT.

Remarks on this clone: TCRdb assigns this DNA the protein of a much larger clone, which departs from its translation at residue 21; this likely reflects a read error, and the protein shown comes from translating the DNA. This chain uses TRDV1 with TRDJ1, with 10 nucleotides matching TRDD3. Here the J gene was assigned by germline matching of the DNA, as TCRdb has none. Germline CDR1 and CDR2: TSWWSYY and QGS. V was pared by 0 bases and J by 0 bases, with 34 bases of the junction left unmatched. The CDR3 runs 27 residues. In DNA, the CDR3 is TGTGCTCTTGGGGAACTTCGGTACTGGGTCCCGTTCAAATACTGGGGGATCCTGGGGGCGCACACCGATAAACTCATCTTT. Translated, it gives CALGELRYWVPFKYWGILGAHTDKLIF.

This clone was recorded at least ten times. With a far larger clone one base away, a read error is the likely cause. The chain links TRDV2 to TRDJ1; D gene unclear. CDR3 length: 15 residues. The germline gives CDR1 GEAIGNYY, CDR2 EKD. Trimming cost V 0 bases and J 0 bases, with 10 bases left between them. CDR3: CACDTASSHTDKLIF. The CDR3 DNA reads TGTGCCTGTGACACCGCGTCCTCCCACACCGATAAACTCATCTTT.

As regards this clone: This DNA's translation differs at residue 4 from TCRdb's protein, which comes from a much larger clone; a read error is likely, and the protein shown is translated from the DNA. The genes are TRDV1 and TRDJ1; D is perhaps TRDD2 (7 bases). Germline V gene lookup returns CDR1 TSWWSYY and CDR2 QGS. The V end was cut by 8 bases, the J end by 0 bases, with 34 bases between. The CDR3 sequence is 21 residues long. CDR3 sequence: CALWRLLPLLGIPMYTDKLIF. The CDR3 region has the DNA TGTGCTCTTTGGCGTCTCCTTCCTTTATTGGGGATCCCCATGTACACCGATAAACTCATCTTT.

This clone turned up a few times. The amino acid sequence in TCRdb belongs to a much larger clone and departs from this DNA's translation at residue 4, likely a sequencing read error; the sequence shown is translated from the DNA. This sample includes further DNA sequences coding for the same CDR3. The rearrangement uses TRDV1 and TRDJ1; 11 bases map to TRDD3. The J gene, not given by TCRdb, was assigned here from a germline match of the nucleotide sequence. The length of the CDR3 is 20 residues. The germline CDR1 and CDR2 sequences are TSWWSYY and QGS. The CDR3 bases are TGTGCTCTTAGGGAATCCTCCTACGTCTGGGGGATACCGGGAGGCGATAAACTCATCTTT. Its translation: CALRESSYVWGIPGGDKLIF.

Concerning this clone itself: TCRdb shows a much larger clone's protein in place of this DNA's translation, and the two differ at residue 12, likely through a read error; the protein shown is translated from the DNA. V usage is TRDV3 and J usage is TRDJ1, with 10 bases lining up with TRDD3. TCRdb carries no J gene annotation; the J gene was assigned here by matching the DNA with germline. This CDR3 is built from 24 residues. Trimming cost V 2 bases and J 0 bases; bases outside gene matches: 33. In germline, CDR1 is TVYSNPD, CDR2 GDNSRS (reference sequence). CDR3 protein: CAFRAYATYWGMRRSRTNTDKLIF. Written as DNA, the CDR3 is TGTGCCTTTCGGGCCTACGCGACGTACTGGGGGATGCGCAGGAGTAGGACTAACACCGATAAACTCATCTTT.

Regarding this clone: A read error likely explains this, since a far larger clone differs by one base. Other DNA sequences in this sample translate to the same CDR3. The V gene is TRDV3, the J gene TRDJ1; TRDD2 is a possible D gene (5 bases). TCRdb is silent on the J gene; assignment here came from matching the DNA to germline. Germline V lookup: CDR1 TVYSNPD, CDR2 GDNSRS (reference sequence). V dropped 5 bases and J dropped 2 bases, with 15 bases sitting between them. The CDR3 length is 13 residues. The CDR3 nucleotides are TGTGCCCTTCCACTTGTTCTAACCGATAAACTCATCTTT. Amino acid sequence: CALPLVLTDKLIF.

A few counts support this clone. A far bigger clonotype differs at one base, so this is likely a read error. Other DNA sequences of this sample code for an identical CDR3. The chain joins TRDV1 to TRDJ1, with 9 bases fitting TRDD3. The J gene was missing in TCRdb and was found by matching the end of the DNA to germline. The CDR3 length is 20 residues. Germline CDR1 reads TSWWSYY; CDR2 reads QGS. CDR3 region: CALGELILRPGGFYTDKLIF. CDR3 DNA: TGTGCCCTTGGGGAACTCATCCTACGCCCTGGGGGATTCTACACCGATAAACTCATCTTT.

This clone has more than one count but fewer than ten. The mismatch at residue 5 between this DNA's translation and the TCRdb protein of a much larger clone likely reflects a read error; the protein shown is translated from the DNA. CDR3 protein: CAMRGTLWGDTDKLIF. The CDR3 coding sequence is TGTGCAATGAGAGGGACCCTCTGGGGGGATACCGATAAACTCATCTTT. The rearrangement links TRAV14/DV4 to TRDJ1, with 7 bases fitting TRDD3. V gave up 4 bases and J gave up 2 bases; unmatched junction bases: 10. This CDR3 region has 16 residues. Germline V gives CDR1 TSDPSYG, CDR2 QGSYDQQN (reference sequence).

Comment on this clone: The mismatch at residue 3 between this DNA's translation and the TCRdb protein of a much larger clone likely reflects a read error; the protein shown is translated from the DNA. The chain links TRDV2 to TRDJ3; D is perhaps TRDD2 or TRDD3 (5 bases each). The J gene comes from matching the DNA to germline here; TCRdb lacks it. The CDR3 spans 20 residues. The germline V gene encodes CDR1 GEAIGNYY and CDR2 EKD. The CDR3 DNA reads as TGTGCCTATGACTTCCGTGCTGGGAGATACTCCCCCTGGGACACCCGACAGATGTTTTTC. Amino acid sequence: CAYDFRAGRYSPWDTRQMFF.

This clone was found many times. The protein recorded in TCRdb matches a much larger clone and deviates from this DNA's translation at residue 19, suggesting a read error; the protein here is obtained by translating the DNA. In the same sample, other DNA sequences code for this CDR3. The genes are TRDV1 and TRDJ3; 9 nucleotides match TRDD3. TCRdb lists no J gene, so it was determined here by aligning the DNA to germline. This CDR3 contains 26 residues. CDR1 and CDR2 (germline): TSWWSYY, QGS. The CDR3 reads CALGELNPPTLEVWGISSRDTRQMFF. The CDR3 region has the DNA TGTGCTCTTGGGGAACTCAACCCCCCTACGTTGGAAGTCTGGGGGATTAGCTCCCGGGACACCCGACAGATGTTTTTC.

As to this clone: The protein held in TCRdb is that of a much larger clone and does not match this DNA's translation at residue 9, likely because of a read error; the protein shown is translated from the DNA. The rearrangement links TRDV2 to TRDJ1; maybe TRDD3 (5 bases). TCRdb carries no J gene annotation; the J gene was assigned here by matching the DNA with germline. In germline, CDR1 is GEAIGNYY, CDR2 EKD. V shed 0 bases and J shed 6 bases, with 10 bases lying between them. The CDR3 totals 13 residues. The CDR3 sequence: CACDTVGDYKLIF. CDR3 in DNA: TGTGCCTGTGACACCGTAGGGGACTATAAACTCATCTTT.

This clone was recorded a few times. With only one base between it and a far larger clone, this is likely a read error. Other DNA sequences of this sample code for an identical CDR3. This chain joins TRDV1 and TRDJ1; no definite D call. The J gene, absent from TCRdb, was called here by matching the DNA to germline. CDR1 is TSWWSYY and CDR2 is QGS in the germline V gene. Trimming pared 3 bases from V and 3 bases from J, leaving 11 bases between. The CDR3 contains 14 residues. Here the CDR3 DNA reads TGTGCTCTTGGGGAGCTAGTTTATTCCGATAAACTCATCTTT. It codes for CALGELVYSDKLIF.

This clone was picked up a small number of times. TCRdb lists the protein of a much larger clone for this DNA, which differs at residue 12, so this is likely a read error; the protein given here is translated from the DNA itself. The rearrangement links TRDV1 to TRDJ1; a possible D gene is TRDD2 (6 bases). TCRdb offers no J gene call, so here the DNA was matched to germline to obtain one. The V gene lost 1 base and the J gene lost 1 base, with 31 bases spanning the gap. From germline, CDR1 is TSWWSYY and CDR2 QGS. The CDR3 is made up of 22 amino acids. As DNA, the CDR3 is TGTGCTCTTGGGGAACCCCGTCCCTTCCCGCGCGGGTCCCTACCATCCACCGATAAACTCATCTTT. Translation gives CALGEPRPFPRGSLPSTDKLIF.

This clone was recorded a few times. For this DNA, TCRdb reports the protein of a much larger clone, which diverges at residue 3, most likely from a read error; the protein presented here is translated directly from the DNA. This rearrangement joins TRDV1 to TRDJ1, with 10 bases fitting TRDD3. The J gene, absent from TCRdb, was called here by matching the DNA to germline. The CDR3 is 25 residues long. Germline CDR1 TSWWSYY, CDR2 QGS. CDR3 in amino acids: CAFGERVPPYAFGGIRPKCTDKLIF. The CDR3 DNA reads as TGTGCTTTTGGGGAACGGGTCCCTCCCTACGCCTTTGGGGGGATACGCCCCAAGTGCACCGATAAACTCATCTTT.

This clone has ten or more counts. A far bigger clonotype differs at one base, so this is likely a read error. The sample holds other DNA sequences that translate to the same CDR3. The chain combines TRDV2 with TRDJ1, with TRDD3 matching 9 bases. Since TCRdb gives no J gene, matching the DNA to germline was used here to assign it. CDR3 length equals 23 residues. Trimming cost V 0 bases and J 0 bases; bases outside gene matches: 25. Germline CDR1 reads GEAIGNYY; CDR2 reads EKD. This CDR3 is CACDTVKGQILGDTDRYTDKLIF. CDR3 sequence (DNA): TGTGCCTGTGACACCGTAAAAGGTCAGATACTGGGGGACACGGACAGGTACACCGATAAACTCATCTTT.

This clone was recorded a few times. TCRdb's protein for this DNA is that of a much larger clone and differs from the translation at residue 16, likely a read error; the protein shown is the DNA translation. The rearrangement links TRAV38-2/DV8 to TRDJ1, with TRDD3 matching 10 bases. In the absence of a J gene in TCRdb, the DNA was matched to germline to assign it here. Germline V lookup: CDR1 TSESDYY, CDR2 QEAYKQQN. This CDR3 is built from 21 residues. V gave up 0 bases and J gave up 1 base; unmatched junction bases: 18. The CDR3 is CAYRSATPPGLGDNFTDKLIF. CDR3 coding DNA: TGTGCTTATAGGAGCGCGACCCCGCCTGGCCTGGGGGATAACTTCACCGATAAACTCATCTTT.

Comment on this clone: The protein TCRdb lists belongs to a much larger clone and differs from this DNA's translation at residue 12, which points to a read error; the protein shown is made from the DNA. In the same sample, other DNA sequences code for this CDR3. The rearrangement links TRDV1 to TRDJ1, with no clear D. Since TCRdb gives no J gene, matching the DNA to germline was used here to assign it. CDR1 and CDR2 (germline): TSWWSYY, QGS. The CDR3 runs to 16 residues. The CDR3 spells CALGEIRQGYTEKLIF. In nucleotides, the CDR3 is TGTGCTCTTGGGGAAATCCGTCAGGGGTACACCGAAAAACTCATCTTT.

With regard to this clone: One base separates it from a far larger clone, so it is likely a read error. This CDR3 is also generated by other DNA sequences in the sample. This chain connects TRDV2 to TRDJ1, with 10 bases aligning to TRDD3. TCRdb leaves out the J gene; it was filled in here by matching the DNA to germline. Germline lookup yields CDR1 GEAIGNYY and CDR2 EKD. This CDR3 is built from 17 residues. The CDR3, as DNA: TGTGCCTGTGGGATAGGGGGGATACGTTGGTGCACCGACAAACTCATCTTT. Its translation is CACGIGGIRWCTDKLIF.

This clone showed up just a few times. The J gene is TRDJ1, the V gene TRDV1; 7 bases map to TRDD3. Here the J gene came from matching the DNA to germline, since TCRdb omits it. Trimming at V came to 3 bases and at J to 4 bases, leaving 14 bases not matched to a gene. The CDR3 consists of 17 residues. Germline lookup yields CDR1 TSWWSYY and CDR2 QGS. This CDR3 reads CALGDFQVLGGVDKLIF. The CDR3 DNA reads TGTGCTCTTGGGGACTTTCAGGTACTTGGGGGAGTCGATAAACTCATCTTT.

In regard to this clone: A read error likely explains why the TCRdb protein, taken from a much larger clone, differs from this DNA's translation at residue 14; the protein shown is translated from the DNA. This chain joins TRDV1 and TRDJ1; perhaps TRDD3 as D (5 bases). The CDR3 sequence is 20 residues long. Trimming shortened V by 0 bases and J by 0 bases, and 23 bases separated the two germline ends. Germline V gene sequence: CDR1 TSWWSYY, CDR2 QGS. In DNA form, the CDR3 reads TGTGCTCTTGGGGAACTTATATGGACAGACGGGGACTGGTACACCGATAAACTCATCTTT. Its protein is CALGELIWTDGDWYTDKLIF.

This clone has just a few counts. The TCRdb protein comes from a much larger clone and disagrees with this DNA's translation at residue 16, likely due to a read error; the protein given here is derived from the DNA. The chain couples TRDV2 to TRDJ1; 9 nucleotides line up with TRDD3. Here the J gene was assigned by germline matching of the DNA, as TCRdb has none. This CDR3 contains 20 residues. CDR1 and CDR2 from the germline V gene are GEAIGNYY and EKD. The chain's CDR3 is CACDTERGYAQSGDTNKLIF. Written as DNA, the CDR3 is TGTGCCTGTGACACCGAACGGGGATACGCGCAGAGTGGGGACACCAATAAACTCATCTTT.

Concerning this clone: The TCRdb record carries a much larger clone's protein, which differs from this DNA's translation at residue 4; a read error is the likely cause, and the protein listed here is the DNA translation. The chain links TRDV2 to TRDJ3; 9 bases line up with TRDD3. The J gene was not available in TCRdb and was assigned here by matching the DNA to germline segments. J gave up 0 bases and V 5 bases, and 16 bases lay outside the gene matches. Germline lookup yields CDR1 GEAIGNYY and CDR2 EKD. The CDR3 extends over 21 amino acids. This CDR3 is CACVTASTGGLSSWDTRQMFF. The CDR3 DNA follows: TGTGCCTGTGTCACGGCGAGTACTGGGGGACTAAGCTCCTGGGACACCCGACAGATGTTTTTC.

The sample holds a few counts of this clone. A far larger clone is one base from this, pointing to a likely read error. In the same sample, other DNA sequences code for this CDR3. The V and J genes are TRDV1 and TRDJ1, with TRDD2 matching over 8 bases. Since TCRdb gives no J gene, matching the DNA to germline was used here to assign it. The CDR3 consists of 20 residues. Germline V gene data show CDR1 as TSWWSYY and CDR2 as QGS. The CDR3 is CALGAFPLLPNWEHTDKLIF. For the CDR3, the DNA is TGTGCCCTTGGGGCCTTCCCCCTCCTTCCTAACTGGGAACACACCGATAAACTCATCTTT.